The clone carrying this T cell receptor beta chain appeared a few times. Its antigen is not known. Constant-region reverse primers amplified full-length variable regions, followed by semi-nested Nested Universal Primer A PCR. Each CDR3 protein gets one entry after TCRdb re-called the 5' RACE reads with MiXCR. The sample contains about 40,000 distinct CDR3 sequences, around 28% of which appear only once. Overall study results and limits: Tumor memory CD4+ T cell TCR gene usage was found to cluster with blood and lymph node memory CD4+ cells and with lymph node naive CD4+ cells. Tumor Tregs overlapped most with tumor, then blood, naive CD4+ cells.

The memory fraction was CD4+CD45RO+CD25- cells. The CDR3 runs 12 residues. The V and J ends lost 4 bases and 5 bases respectively, with 6 bases between them. Germline CDR1 reads MNHNS; CDR2 reads SASEGT. V is TRBV6-1 and J is TRBJ1-5; the D is unclear. The specimen was tumor-infiltrating memory CD4+ T cells sorted from the breast tumor. Subset specified: memory CD4+ T cells, CD4+CD45RO+CD25-. The receptor was derived from a female donor with breast cancer. This CDR3 is CASSASDQPQHF. The DNA of the CDR3 is TGTGCCAGCAGTGCTTCCGATCAGCCCCAGCATTTT.